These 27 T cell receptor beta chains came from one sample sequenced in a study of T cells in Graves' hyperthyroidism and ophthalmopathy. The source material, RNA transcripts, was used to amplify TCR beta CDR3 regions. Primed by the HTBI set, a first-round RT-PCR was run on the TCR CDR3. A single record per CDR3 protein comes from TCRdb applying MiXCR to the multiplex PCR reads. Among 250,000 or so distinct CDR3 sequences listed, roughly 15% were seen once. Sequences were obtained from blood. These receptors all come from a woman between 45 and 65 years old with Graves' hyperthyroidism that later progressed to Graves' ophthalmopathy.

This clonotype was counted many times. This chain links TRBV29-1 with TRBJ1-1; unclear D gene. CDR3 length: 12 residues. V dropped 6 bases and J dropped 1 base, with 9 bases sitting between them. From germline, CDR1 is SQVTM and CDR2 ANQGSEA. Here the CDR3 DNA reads TGCAGCGTCTACAGCCGGAACACTGAAGCTTTCTTT. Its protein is CSVYSRNTEAFF. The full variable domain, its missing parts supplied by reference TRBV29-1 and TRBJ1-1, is SAVISQKPSRDICQRGTSLTIQCQVDSQVTMMFWYRQQPGQSLTLIATANQGSEATYESGFVIDKFPISRPNLTFSTLTVSNMSPEDSSIYLCSVYSRNTEAFFGQGTRLTVV.

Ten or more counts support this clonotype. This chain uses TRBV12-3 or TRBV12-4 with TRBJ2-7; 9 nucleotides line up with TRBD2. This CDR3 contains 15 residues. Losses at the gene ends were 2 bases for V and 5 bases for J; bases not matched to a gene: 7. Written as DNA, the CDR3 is TGTGCCAGCAGTTTAAGGGCGGGGGGGGGAAACGAGCAGTACTTC. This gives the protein CASSLRAGGGNEQYF.

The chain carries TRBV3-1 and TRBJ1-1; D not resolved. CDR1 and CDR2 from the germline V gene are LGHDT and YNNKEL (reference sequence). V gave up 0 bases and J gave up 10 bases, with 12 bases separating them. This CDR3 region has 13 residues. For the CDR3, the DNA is TGTGCCAGCAGCCAAGATATCGGAAGCTTAGCTTTCTTT. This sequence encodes CASSQDIGSLAFF.

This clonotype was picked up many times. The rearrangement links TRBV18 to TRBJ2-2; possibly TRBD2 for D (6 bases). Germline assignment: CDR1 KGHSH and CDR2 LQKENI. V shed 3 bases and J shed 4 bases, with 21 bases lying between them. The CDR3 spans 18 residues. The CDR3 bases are TGTGCCAGCTCACCGGAGGGCTCCGGGACTTCTTCCACCGGGGAGCTGTTTTTT. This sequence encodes CASSPEGSGTSSTGELFF. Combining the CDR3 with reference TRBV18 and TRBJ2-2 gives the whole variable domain NAGVMQNPRHLVRRRGQEARLRCSPMKGHSHVYWYRQLPEEGLKFMVYLQKENIIDESGMPKERFSAEFPKEGPSILRIQQVVRGDSAAYFCASSPEGSGTSSTGELFFGEGSRLTVL.

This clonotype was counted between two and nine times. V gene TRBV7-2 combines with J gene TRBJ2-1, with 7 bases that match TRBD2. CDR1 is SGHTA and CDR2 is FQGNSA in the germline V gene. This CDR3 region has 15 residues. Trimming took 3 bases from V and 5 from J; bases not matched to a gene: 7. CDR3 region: CASSFGGRRDNEQFF. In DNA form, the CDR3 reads TGTGCCAGCAGCTTTGGCGGGAGAAGGGACAATGAGCAGTTCTTC.

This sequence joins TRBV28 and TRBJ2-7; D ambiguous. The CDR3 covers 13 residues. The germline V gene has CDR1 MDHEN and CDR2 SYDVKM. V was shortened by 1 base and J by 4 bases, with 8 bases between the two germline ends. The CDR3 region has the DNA TGTGCCAGCAGTTTATTTGTCCAGTACGAGCAGTACTTC. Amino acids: CASSLFVQYEQYF. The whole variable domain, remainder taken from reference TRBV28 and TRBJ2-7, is DVKVTQSSRYLVKRTGEKVFLECVQDMDHENMFWYRQDPGLGLRLIYFSYDVKMKEKGDIPEGYSVSREKKERFSLILESASTNQTSMYLCASSLFVQYEQYFGPGTRLTVT.

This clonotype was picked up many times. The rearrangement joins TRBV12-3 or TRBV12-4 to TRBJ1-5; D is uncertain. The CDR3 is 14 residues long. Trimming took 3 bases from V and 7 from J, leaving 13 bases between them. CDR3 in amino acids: CASSFSGSTQPQHF. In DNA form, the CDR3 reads TGTGCCAGCAGTTTTTCTGGCAGTACCCAGCCCCAGCATTTT.

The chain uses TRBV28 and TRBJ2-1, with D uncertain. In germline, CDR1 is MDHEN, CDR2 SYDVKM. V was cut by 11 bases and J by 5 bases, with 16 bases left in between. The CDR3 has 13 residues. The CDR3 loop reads CAGPGKHDNEQFF. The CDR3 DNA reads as TGTGCCGGACCCGGTAAGCACGACAATGAGCAGTTCTTC.

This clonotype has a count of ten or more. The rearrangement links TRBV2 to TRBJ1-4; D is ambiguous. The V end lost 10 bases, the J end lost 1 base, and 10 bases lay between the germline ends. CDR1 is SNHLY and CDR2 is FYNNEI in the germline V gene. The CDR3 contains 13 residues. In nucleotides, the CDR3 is TGTGCCACCAGAGGGATAACTAATGAAAAACTGTTTTTT. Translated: CATRGITNEKLFF.

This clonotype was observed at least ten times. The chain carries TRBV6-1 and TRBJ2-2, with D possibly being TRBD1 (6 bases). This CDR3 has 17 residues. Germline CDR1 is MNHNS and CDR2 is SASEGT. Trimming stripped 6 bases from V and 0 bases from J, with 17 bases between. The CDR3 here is CASRGAPKFANTGELFF. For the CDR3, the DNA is TGTGCCAGCAGGGGGGCCCCCAAGTTCGCGAACACCGGGGAGCTGTTTTTT.

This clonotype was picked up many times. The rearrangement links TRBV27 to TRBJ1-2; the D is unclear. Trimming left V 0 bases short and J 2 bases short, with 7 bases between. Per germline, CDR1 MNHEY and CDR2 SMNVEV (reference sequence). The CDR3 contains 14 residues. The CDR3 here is CASSLSRSNYGYTF. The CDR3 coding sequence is TGTGCCAGCAGTTTATCAAGGAGCAACTATGGCTACACCTTC.

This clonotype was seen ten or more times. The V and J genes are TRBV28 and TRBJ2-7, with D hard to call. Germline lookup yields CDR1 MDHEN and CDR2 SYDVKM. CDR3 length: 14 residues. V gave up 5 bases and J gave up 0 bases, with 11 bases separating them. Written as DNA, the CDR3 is TGTGCCAGCAGTGAATGGACGGGCTCCTACGAGCAGTACTTC. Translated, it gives CASSEWTGSYEQYF.

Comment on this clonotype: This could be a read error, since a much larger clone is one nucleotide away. The CDR3 region has the DNA TGTGCCAGCAGTTTGGGCCTGGGGGTGAGCACAGATACGCAGTATTTT. Its protein is CASSLGLGVSTDTQYF. This sequence joins TRBV28 and TRBJ2-3; D may correspond to TRBD1 or TRBD2 (5 bases each). V was cut by 3 bases and J by 0 bases, with 13 bases left in between. Germline V gene sequence: CDR1 MDHEN, CDR2 SYDVKM. The CDR3 has 16 amino acids.

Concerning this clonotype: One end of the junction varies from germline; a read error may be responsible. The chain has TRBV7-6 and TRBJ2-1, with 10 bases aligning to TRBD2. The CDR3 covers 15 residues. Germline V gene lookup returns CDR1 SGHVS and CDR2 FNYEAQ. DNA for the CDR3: TGTGCCAGCAGCTTACTAGCGGGAGCCTACAATGAGCGGTTCTTC. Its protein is CASSLLAGAYNERFF.

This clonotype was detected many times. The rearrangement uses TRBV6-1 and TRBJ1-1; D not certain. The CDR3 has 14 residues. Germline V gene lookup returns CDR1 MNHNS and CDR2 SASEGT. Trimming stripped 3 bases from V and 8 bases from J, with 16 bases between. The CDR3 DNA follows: TGTGCCAGCAGTGAGCGGGCCGGTTTTAGCGAAGCTTTCTTT. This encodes CASSERAGFSEAFF.

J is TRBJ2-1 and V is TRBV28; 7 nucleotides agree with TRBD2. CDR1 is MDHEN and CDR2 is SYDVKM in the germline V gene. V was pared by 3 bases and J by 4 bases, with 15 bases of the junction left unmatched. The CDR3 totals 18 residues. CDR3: CASSFREAGPFYYNEQFF. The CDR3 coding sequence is TGTGCCAGCAGTTTCAGGGAAGCGGGACCATTTTATTACAATGAGCAGTTCTTC.

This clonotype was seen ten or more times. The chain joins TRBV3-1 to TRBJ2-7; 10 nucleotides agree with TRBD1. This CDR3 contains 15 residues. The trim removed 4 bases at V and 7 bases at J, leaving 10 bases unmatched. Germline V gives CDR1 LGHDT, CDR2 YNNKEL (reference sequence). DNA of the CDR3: TGTGCCAGCAGCCGGACCGGGACAGGGGAGGGGGAGCAGTACTTC. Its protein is CASSRTGTGEGEQYF.

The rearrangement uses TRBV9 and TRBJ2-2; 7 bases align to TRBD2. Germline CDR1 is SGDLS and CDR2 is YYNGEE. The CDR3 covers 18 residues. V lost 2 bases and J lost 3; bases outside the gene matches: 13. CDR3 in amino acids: CASSVGTAGTTYTGELFF. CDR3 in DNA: TGTGCCAGCAGCGTTGGGACCGCCGGGACTACCTACACCGGGGAGCTGTTTTTT.

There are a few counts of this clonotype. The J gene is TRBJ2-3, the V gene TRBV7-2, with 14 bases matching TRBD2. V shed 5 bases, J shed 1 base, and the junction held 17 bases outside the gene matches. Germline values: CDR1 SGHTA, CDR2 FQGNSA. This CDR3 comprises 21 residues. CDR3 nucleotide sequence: TGTGCCAGCAGCCAATACGGGACTAGCGGGAGAGGTCTAATGGGCACAGATACGCAGTATTTT. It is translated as CASSQYGTSGRGLMGTDTQYF.

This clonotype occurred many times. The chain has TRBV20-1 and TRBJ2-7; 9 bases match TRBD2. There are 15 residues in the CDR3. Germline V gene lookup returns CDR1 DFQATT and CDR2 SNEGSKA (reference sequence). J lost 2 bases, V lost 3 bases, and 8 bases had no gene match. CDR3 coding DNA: TGCAGTGCTAGGGCGCTAGCGGGGAAAGCCTACGAGCAGTACTTC. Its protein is CSARALAGKAYEQYF.

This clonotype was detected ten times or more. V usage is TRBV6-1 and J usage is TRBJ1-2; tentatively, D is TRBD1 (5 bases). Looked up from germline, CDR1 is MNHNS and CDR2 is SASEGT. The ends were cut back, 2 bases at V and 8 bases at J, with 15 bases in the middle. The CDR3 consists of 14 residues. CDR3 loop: CASSEFYGQGGYTF. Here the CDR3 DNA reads TGTGCCAGCAGTGAATTTTACGGCCAGGGCGGCTACACCTTC.

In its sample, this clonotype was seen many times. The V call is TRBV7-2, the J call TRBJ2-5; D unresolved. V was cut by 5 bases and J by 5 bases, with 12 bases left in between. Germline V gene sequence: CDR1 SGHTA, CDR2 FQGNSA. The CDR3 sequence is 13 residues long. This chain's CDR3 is CASSPKSIETQYF. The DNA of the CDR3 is TGTGCCAGCAGCCCCAAGAGTATCGAGACCCAGTACTTC.

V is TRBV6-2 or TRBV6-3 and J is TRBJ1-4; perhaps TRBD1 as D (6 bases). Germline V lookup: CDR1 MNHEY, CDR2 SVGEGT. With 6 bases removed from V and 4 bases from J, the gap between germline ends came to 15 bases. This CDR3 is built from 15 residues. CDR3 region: CASSRSGVLNEKLFF. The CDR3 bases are TGTGCCAGCAGCCGATCAGGGGTCCTTAATGAAAAACTGTTTTTT.

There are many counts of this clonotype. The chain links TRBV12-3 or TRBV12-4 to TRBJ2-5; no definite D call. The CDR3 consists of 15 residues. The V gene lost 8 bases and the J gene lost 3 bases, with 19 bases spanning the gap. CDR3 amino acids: CASRPRREGEETQYF. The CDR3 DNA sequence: TGTGCCAGCCGACCTCGAAGGGAAGGAGAAGAGACCCAGTACTTC.

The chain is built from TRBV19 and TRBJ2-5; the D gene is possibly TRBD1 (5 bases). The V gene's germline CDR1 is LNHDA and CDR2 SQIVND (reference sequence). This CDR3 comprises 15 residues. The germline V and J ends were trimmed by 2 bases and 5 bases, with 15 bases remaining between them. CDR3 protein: CASSITGTGRETQYF. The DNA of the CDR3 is TGTGCCAGTAGTATAACAGGTACCGGACGGGAGACCCAGTACTTC.

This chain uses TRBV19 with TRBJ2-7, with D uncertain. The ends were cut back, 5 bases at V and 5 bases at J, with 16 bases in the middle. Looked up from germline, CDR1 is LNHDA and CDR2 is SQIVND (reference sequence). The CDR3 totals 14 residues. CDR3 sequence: CASSSQVFANEQYF. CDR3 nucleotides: TGTGCCAGTAGTTCCCAGGTCTTTGCGAACGAGCAGTACTTC.

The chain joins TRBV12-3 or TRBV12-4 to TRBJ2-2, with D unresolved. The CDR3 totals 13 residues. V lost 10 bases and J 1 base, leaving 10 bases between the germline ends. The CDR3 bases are TGTGCCATTCAAGGGCAGAACACCGGGGAGCTGTTTTTT. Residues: CAIQGQNTGELFF.